This passage covers 11 T cell receptor beta chains from one sample sequenced in a study of spatial heterogeneity in lung cancer. TCRdb re-derived calls from the 5' RACE reads in MiXCR, one entry per CDR3 protein. The data show roughly 4,500 distinct CDR3 sequences, with over 20% seen just once and roughly 24% held by the top ten. Time point given: sample taken at primary tumor resection. Extraction of whole RNA from tumor, nontumor lung or frozen PBMC preceded unsorted sequencing. The material was normal lung tissue next to the tumor, obtained at surgery. All receptors come from a female donor with early-stage non-small cell lung cancer.

This clonotype has only a few counts. A library made for alpha chains picked up this beta chain off target, so its size means little. The chain joins TRBV7-2 to TRBJ2-3; the match to TRBD1 covers 9 bases. CDR3 length: 16 amino acids. The V and J ends lost 5 bases and 0 bases, in that order; junction bases with no gene match: 6. The germline V gene encodes CDR1 SGHTA and CDR2 FQGNSA. CDR3 DNA sequence: TGTGCCAGCAGCGCATGGACAGGGGCGAGCACAGATACGCAGTATTTT. Its protein product is CASSAWTGASTDTQYF.

About this clonotype: This beta chain is a stray sequence in a library constructed for alpha chains; its clone size is not meaningful. The chain has TRBV9 and TRBJ2-7; 14 positions match TRBD2. Trimming removed 3 bases from V and 3 bases from J; junction bases left unmatched: 2. The CDR3 is 15 residues long. The V gene's germline CDR1 is SGDLS and CDR2 YYNGEE. CDR3 region: CASSEGLAGVYEQYF. In nucleotides, the CDR3 is TGTGCCAGCAGCGAGGGACTAGCGGGGGTCTACGAGCAGTACTTC. Based on the CDR3 plus reference TRBV9 and TRBJ2-7, the full variable domain is DSGVTQTPKHLITATGQRVTLRCSPRSGDLSVYWYQQSLDQGLQFLIQYYNGEERAKGNILERFSAQQFPDLHSELNLSSLELGDSALYFCASSEGLAGVYEQYFGPGTRLTVT.

This clonotype showed up many times. This beta chain is a stray read from a library made for alpha chains; its abundance is not meaningful. The chain carries TRBV5-4 and TRBJ2-1, with TRBD1 identical over 11 bases. Germline CDR1 and CDR2: SGHNT and YYREEE (reference sequence). V trimming: 4 bases; J trimming: 7 bases; junction bases outside the gene matches: 10. This CDR3 has 16 residues. CDR3 amino acids: CASSVSGTGGKNEQFF. The CDR3 nucleotides read TGTGCCAGCAGCGTATCCGGGACAGGGGGAAAGAATGAGCAGTTCTTC.

Ten or more counts support this clonotype. For a library built for alpha chains, this beta chain is a stray read; little rests on its size. The chain combines TRBV7-9 with TRBJ2-3, with D maybe TRBD1 (8 bases). Germline CDR1 reads SEHNR; CDR2 reads FQNEAQ (reference sequence). Between the trimmed V and J ends, which lost 5 bases and 5 bases, there was a span of 17 bases. The CDR3 is 15 residues long. In DNA, the CDR3 is TGTGCCAGCAGCCTACTACAGGGGGGGAGAGATACGCAGTATTTT. It translates to CASSLLQGGRDTQYF.

Turning to this clonotype: This beta chain is off target for a library built for alpha chains, so its abundance means little. This rearrangement joins TRBV3-1 to TRBJ2-2; possibly TRBD2 for D (5 bases). V lost 4 bases to trimming and J lost 3 bases, with 18 bases between them. This CDR3 contains 17 residues. CDR1 is LGHDT, CDR2 YNNKEL, per germline (reference sequence). In DNA form, the CDR3 reads TGTGCCAGCAGCCCGGAGAGGGCCGAACTCTACACCGGGGAGCTGTTTTTT. Translated, it gives CASSPERAELYTGELFF.

This clonotype is medium-sized (0.01 to 0.1%) within its sample. Little can be read into the size of this beta chain, an off-target read in a library designed for alpha chains. This rearrangement joins TRBV6-2 or TRBV6-3 to TRBJ2-4, with TRBD1 identical over 10 bases. V shed 10 bases and J 8 bases; nucleotides not matched to a gene: 5. The CDR3 runs to 12 residues. Germline V gene sequence: CDR1 MNHEY, CDR2 SVGEGT. CDR3 coding DNA: TGTGCCACCCTCGGGACAGGGGACATTCAGTACTTC. Amino acids: CATLGTGDIQYF.

In regard to this clonotype: This beta chain is a stray sequence in a library constructed for alpha chains; its clone size is not meaningful. The gene calls are TRBV20-1 and TRBJ1-1; D is uncertain. CDR1 DFQATT and CDR2 SNEGSKA come from the germline V gene (reference sequence). The CDR3 length is 12 residues. V lost 0 bases to trimming and J lost 3 bases, with 5 bases between them. This chain's CDR3 is CSARETDTEAFF. For the CDR3, the DNA is TGCAGTGCTAGAGAAACAGACACTGAAGCTTTCTTT.

This clonotype was seen at least ten times. With the library built for alpha chains, this beta chain is off target and its frequency is not meaningful. The gene calls are TRBV5-4 and TRBJ1-5, with TRBD1 matching over 10 bases. CDR1 and CDR2 (germline): SGHNT, YYREEE (reference sequence). The CDR3 runs to 18 residues. V trimming: 2 bases; J trimming: 2 bases; junction bases outside the gene matches: 10. The CDR3 is CASSFSPGQGNRNQPQHF. The CDR3 coding sequence is TGTGCCAGCAGCTTTTCTCCGGGACAGGGGAATCGCAATCAGCCCCAGCATTTT.

Sample share makes this clonotype medium-sized. The size of this beta chain means little, since it is a stray read in a library made for alpha chains. This chain connects TRBV6-2 or TRBV6-3 to TRBJ2-2, with D tentatively TRBD2 (6 bases). The CDR3 has 16 residues. V lost 4 bases, J lost 6 bases, and 18 bases lay in between. Germline V lookup: CDR1 MNHEY, CDR2 SVGEGT. The CDR3 reads CASSFFRDSLPGELFF. The CDR3 DNA reads as TGTGCCAGCAGTTTCTTCCGGGACTCCCTCCCCGGGGAGCTGTTTTTT.

This clonotype was observed a handful of times. Since the library was made to target alpha chains, this beta chain is a stray read and its abundance is not meaningful. This chain links TRBV5-6 with TRBJ2-7; the match to TRBD2 covers 13 bases. CDR3 length: 16 amino acids. Germline loops: CDR1 SGHDT, CDR2 YYEEEE. J gave up 9 bases and V 1 base, and 10 bases lay outside the gene matches. CDR3 in amino acids: CASSLRTSGGLYWQYF. Written as DNA, the CDR3 is TGTGCCAGCAGCTTGAGGACTAGCGGGGGCCTCTATTGGCAGTACTTC.

By share, this clonotype ranks as medium-sized (0.01 to 0.1%). The library was built for alpha chains, so this beta chain is an off-target read and its size means little. V is TRBV5-6 and J is TRBJ2-3; D ambiguous. V lost 1 base to trimming and J lost 3 bases, with 6 bases between them. The germline V gene encodes CDR1 SGHDT and CDR2 YYEEEE. This CDR3 has 13 amino acids. The CDR3 DNA is TGTGCCAGCAGCTTGTGGTCGACAGATACGCAGTATTTT. It is translated as CASSLWSTDTQYF.